This T cell receptor beta chain was found in a study of response to subunit inactivated influenza vaccine. Study results and limitations: The authors proposed limited new T cell recruitment per seasonal influenza vaccination.

Trimming shortened V by 2 bases and J by 1 base, and 9 bases separated the two germline ends. This CDR3 contains 14 residues. This clonotype was picked up many times. Its specificity is not known. Via MiXCR, TCRdb re-called the RT-PCR reads, giving one row per CDR3 protein. The sample yields hundreds of thousands of distinct CDR3 sequences, 7.6% seen once. This receptor was taken from a man aged 45 to 70 who received an inactivated influenza vaccine. The sample was PBMCs from blood, taken around 2 years after vaccination. The chain links TRBV12-3 or TRBV12-4 to TRBJ2-7; no clear D gene. The CDR3 DNA reads as TGTGCCAGCAGTTTAAGTTGGCTGTCCTACGAGCAGTACTTC. It specifies CASSLSWLSYEQYF.